Sequencing of this T cell receptor beta chain was carried out in a study of T cells in narcolepsy. Whole-study results and caveats: HCRT-specific and TRIB2-specific autoreactive clonotypes appeared among same-patient CSF and blood CD4+ clonotypes.

J lost 0 bases, V lost 9 bases, and 8 bases had no gene match. The germline V gene has CDR1 MGHRA and CDR2 YSYEKL. This CDR3 has 15 residues. Libraries were prepared by immunoSEQ multiplex PCR; TCRdb keeps only in-frame clonotypes and omits some of them. The data hold under 40,000 clones, with 70% to 80% observed a single time. Comments on this clone: Its antigen is still unknown.

The chain carries TRBV4-1 and TRBJ1-5; 7 bases line up with TRBD1. The sequencing input was CD45RA- memory CD4+ T cells from PBMCs. This receptor was identified in a human donor with narcolepsy. The DNA of the CDR3 is TGCGCCAGGGACAGGACAAGGGATAGCAATCAGCCCCAGCATTTT. This sequence encodes CARDRTRDSNQPQHF.